Below, 21 T cell receptor beta chains from the same sample are listed, as sequenced in a study of blood T cells in healthy people across ages. Combining a sample-barcoded 5' primer with a J-beta primer mix, a second PCR ran for roughly 7 to 12 cycles. In TCRdb, the 5' RACE reads were re-called with MiXCR into one record per CDR3 protein. The sample lists about 1.5 million distinct CDR3 sequences, approximately 39% occurring once. The material sequenced was blood. These TCRs come from a woman aged 18-35 years in good health.

V and J are TRBV29-1 and TRBJ2-3, with TRBD1 matching over 12 bases. Unmatched junction bases numbered 7, after V lost 6 bases and J lost 3 bases. Germline V lookup: CDR1 SQVTM, CDR2 ANQGSEA. CDR3 length: 15 amino acids. The CDR3 coding sequence is TGCAGCGTAGCCCTGGGACAGGGGGCGACAGATACGCAGTATTTT. Translated, it gives CSVALGQGATDTQYF.

V is TRBV5-1 and J is TRBJ2-7, with D possibly being TRBD1 (5 bases). This CDR3 has 16 amino acids. Germline V gene data show CDR1 as SGHRS and CDR2 as YFSETQ. The V end lost 4 bases, the J end lost 1 base, and 18 bases lay between the germline ends. CDR3 sequence (DNA): TGCGCCAGCAGCACACTAACAGGTGGAAATTCCTACGAGCAGTACTTC. It is translated as CASSTLTGGNSYEQYF.

This clonotype was picked up a small number of times. The rearrangement links TRBV5-1 to TRBJ2-5, with a possible D match to TRBD2 (6 bases). The CDR3 loop spans 15 amino acids. CDR1 and CDR2 (germline): SGHRS, YFSETQ. V was clipped by 0 bases and J by 1 base, with 10 bases between them. CDR3 in amino acids: CASSLARDGQETQYF. The CDR3 DNA sequence: TGCGCCAGCAGCTTGGCGCGGGACGGCCAAGAGACCCAGTACTTC.

The V call is TRBV20-1, the J call TRBJ2-7; D could derive from TRBD1 or TRBD2 (5 bases each). CDR1 is DFQATT and CDR2 is SNEGSKA in the germline V gene (reference sequence). The CDR3 runs 12 residues. V was clipped by 6 bases and J by 0 bases, with 9 bases between them. DNA for the CDR3: TGCAGTGCCCAGGGAGACTCCTACGAGCAGTACTTC. This gives the protein CSAQGDSYEQYF.

The rearrangement uses TRBV28 and TRBJ1-2, with D tentatively TRBD1 (5 bases). The CDR3 runs to 11 residues. Germline V gene data show CDR1 as MDHEN and CDR2 as SYDVKM. Between the trimmed V and J ends, which lost 1 base and 13 bases, there was a span of 10 bases. This CDR3 reads CASSLFRGITF. In DNA, the CDR3 is TGTGCCAGCAGTTTATTTCGGGGGATCACCTTC.

The chain joins TRBV4-1 to TRBJ2-3; 12 nucleotides align to TRBD2. V dropped 0 bases and J dropped 2; count of bases not matched to a gene: 6. Germline CDR1 MGHRA, CDR2 YSYEKL. This CDR3 is built from 18 residues. The CDR3 DNA sequence: TGCGCCAGCAGCCAAGAAATTCGACTAGCGGGGGACACAGATACGCAGTATTTT. It is translated as CASSQEIRLAGDTDTQYF.

About this clonotype itself: This may be a read error, as it is one base from a much larger clone. The CDR3 DNA follows: TGTGCCAGCAGCCCGGGACAGTCGTCGGGCAATGAGCAGTACTTC. Translated: CASSPGQSSGNEQYF. V usage is TRBV6-5 and J usage is TRBJ2-5; 7 bases are a match to TRBD1. Trimming removed 6 bases from V and 11 bases from J; junction bases left unmatched: 18. Germline-derived CDR1 and CDR2 are MNHEY and SVGAGI. The CDR3 is 15 residues long.

A single count supports this clonotype. At one end, the junction sequence differs from germline, possibly due to a read error. V and J are TRBV9 and TRBJ1-2; D remains unclear. The CDR3 runs to 13 residues. The germline V gene has CDR1 SGDLS and CDR2 YYNGEE. Here the CDR3 DNA reads TGTGCCGGCAGCGTAGCCGACCAGTCTGGCTACACCTTC. Translation: CAGSVADQSGYTF.

This clonotype has just a few counts. The rearrangement links TRBV20-1 to TRBJ2-7; D ambiguous. Trimming took 4 bases from V and 0 from J, leaving 10 bases between them. There are 13 residues in the CDR3. Germline values: CDR1 DFQATT, CDR2 SNEGSKA (reference sequence). CDR3 DNA: TGCAGTGCTACCGACTTGAGCTCCTACGAGCAGTACTTC. It yields the protein CSATDLSSYEQYF.

V is TRBV28 and J is TRBJ1-5; D unclear. Germline loops: CDR1 MDHEN, CDR2 SYDVKM. This CDR3 spans 14 amino acids. V was pared by 6 bases and J by 0 bases, with 9 bases between. The CDR3 sequence is CASSARYSNQPQHF. DNA of the CDR3: TGTGCCAGCAGCGCACGGTATAGCAATCAGCCCCAGCATTTT.

As regards this clonotype: A read error is possible here, since a much larger clone lies one base away. This sequence joins TRBV12-3 or TRBV12-4 and TRBJ2-7, with a weak D call TRBD2 (5 bases). This CDR3 has 11 amino acids. CDR3 amino acids: CAAKLGYEQYF. In DNA, the CDR3 is TGTGCTGCTAAACTAGGGTACGAGCAGTACTTC.

The chain links TRBV29-1 to TRBJ1-2; TRBD1 might be the D (6 bases). The CDR3 sequence is 14 residues long. The V and J ends lost 6 bases and 0 bases respectively, with 14 bases between them. Germline-derived CDR1 and CDR2 are SQVTM and ANQGSEA. The DNA for the CDR3 is TGCAGCGTGACCGGGACACCCTCTAACTATGGCTACACCTTC. Translated, it gives CSVTGTPSNYGYTF.

The CDR3 reads CASRNGHGSSGNTIYF. The CDR3 DNA reads TGTGCCAGCAGGAACGGACACGGGAGCTCTGGAAACACCATATATTTT. The gene calls are TRBV6-6 and TRBJ1-3, with a weak D call TRBD1 (5 bases). Germline V lookup: CDR1 MNHNY, CDR2 SVGAGI (reference sequence). The CDR3 sequence is 16 residues long. Trimming stripped 6 bases from V and 0 bases from J, with 15 bases between.

CDR3 residues: CASSRTSGSSINEQFF. Here the CDR3 DNA reads TGTGCCAGCAGTCGAACTAGCGGGAGTTCTATCAATGAGCAGTTCTTC. This chain joins TRBV27 and TRBJ2-1, with 11 bases aligning to TRBD2. Germline loops: CDR1 MNHEY, CDR2 SMNVEV (reference sequence). With 5 bases clipped from V and 6 bases from J, the junction kept 9 bases outside the gene matches. The CDR3 consists of 16 residues.

This clonotype was found a few times. The chain has TRBV7-2 and TRBJ2-1; D remains unclear. V lost 4 bases and J 5 bases, leaving 9 bases between the germline ends. CDR3 length equals 13 residues. The germline CDR1 and CDR2 sequences are SGHTA and FQGNSA. CDR3 region: CASSSRANNEQFF. CDR3 nucleotide sequence: TGTGCCAGCAGCTCACGGGCAAACAATGAGCAGTTCTTC.

In regard to this clonotype: At one of its ends the junction is not consistent with the germline gene, which may arise from a read error. The V gene is TRBV20-1, the J gene TRBJ1-1; possibly TRBD1 for D (5 bases). This CDR3 is built from 14 residues. Germline CDR1 is DFQATT and CDR2 is SNEGSKA (reference sequence). The CDR3 DNA sequence: TGCAGTGTTAGAGATTTGGCGGGGGGGACTGAAGCTTTCTTT. It translates to CSVRDLAGGTEAFF.

The rearrangement links TRBV28 to TRBJ1-1; D is uncertain. Germline CDR1 MDHEN, CDR2 SYDVKM. The ends were cut back, 1 base at V and 10 bases at J, with 7 bases in the middle. The CDR3 sequence is 11 residues long. The DNA of the CDR3 is TGTGCCAGCAGTTTATATCGAGGAGCTTTCTTT. It translates to CASSLYRGAFF.

This clonotype was counted many times. The J gene is TRBJ1-1, the V gene TRBV7-9; the D is unclear. V lost 1 base and J lost 4, with 10 bases in between. This CDR3 comprises 14 residues. Germline CDR1 is SEHNR and CDR2 is FQNEAQ (reference sequence). CDR3 loop: CASSLEGSGTEAFF. DNA of the CDR3: TGTGCCAGCAGCTTAGAAGGCTCCGGCACTGAAGCTTTCTTT.

The chain has TRBV5-5 and TRBJ1-2; tentative D call: TRBD1 (6 bases). This CDR3 contains 17 residues. The V end lost 2 bases, the J end lost 8 bases, and 25 bases lay between the germline ends. Germline CDR1 reads SGHKS; CDR2 reads YYEKEE (reference sequence). This chain's CDR3 is CASSFAGTKGRTLGYTF. The DNA of the CDR3 is TGTGCCAGCAGCTTTGCCGGGACAAAGGGGAGAACATTGGGCTACACCTTC.

The rearrangement joins TRBV27 to TRBJ2-3, with D possibly matching TRBD2 (6 bases). Germline-derived CDR1 and CDR2 are MNHEY and SMNVEV (reference sequence). This CDR3 spans 14 amino acids. V gave up 0 bases and J gave up 5 bases, with 9 bases separating them. CDR3 bases: TGTGCCAGCAGTTTATCGGAGGGAGGAGATACGCAGTATTTT. It translates to CASSLSEGGDTQYF.

V gene TRBV7-2 combines with J gene TRBJ2-1; TRBD2 aligns across 10 bases. The CDR3 is made up of 16 amino acids. The germline CDR1 and CDR2 sequences are SGHTA and FQGNSA. The J segment lost 6 bases and the V segment lost 1 base, leaving 6 bases of the junction unmatched. The CDR3 here is CASSLVASGRGNEQFF. CDR3 sequence (DNA): TGTGCCAGCAGCTTAGTGGCTAGCGGGAGAGGCAATGAGCAGTTCTTC.